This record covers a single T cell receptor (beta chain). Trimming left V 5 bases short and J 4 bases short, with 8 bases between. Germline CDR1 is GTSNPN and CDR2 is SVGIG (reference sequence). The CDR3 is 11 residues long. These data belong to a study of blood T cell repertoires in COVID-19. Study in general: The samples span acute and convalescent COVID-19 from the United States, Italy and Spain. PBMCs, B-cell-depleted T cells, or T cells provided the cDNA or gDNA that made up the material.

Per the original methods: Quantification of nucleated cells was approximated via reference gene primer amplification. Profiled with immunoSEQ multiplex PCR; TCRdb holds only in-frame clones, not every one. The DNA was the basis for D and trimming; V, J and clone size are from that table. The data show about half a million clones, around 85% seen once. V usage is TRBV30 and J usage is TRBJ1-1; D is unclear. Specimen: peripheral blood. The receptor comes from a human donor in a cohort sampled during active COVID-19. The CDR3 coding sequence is TGTGCCTGGCAGGCGATCACTGAAGCTTTCTTT. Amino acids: CAWQAITEAFF.